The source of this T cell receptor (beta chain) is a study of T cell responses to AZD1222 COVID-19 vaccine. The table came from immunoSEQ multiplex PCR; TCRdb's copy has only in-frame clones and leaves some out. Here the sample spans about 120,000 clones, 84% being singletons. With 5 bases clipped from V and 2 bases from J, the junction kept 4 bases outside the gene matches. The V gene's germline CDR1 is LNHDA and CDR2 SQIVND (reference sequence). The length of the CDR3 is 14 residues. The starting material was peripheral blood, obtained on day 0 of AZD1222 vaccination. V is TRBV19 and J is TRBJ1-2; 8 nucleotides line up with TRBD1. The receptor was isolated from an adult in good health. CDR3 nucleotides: TGTGCCAGTAGTCGGGACAGGAAGAACTATGGCTACACCTTC. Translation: CASSRDRKNYGYTF.